A selection of T cell receptor beta chains follows, all from one sample in a study of blood T cells in healthy people across ages. MiXCR, run by TCRdb on the 5' RACE reads, gives a single entry per CDR3 protein. This sample has fewer than 700,000 distinct CDR3 sequences, with around two fifths found just once. The sequenced sample was blood. The receptors here all came from a man older than 75 in good health. CDR3s include the opening cysteine and the closing phenylalanine or tryptophan. A D gene is named only where the DNA matches it firmly. Some rows mark clone size as missing; the rest say once, few, many or name a class of expanded clone.

d_gene: TRBD1
j_gene: TRBJ1-2
v_gene: TRBV28
abundance: .
CDR3nt: TGTGCCAGCAGTGCCCCGGGACAGGGAATCTATGGCTACACCTTC
CDR3aa: CASSAPGQGIYGYTF

d_gene: TRBD1
j_gene: TRBJ2-3
v_gene: TRBV20-1
abundance: .
CDR3nt: TGCAGTGCTACGGGACAGGGTGATGCAGATACGCAGTATTTT
CDR3aa: CSATGQGDADTQYF

d_gene: TRBD1
j_gene: TRBJ1-2
v_gene: TRBV12-5
abundance: .
CDR3nt: TGTGCTAGTGCTTCTTATGGGACAGGAACCAATGGCTACACCTTC
CDR3aa: CASASYGTGTNGYTF

d_gene: .
j_gene: TRBJ2-3
v_gene: TRBV6-1
abundance: few
CDR3nt: TGTGCCAGCAGACTAAGTGGGGCGACCACAGATACGCAGTATTTT
CDR3aa: CASRLSGATTDTQYF

d_gene: .
j_gene: TRBJ2-7
v_gene: TRBV7-3
abundance: .
CDR3nt: TGTGCCAGCAGCGCCGCCGCGTTTGGAAACGAGCAGTACTTC
CDR3aa: CASSAAAFGNEQYF

d_gene: .
j_gene: TRBJ2-6
v_gene: TRBV28
abundance: .
CDR3nt: TGTGCCAGCAGTAGTCGTTTAGGGGCTGGGGCCAACGTCCTGACTTTC
CDR3aa: CASSSRLGAGANVLTF

d_gene: .
j_gene: TRBJ2-3
v_gene: TRBV2
abundance: .
CDR3nt: TGTGCCAGCAACCGCTTAACCCGCGCATCATCTACGCAGTATTTT
CDR3aa: CASNRLTRASSTQYF

d_gene: TRBD2
j_gene: TRBJ2-4
v_gene: TRBV12-3/TRBV12-4
abundance: .
CDR3nt: TGTGCCAGCAGGAATCAACTAGCGGGAGTTGGTGGGGTGTACTTC
CDR3aa: CASRNQLAGVGGVYF

d_gene: .
j_gene: TRBJ2-5
v_gene: TRBV20-1
abundance: .
CDR3nt: TGCAGTGCTAGAGTCCTTGCCGAAGGGACCCAGTACTTC
CDR3aa: CSARVLAEGTQYF

d_gene: .
j_gene: TRBJ1-2
v_gene: TRBV20-1
abundance: .
CDR3nt: TGCAGTGGCGGGTCAGGGGAATCTAACTATGGCTACACCTTC
CDR3aa: CSGGSGESNYGYTF

d_gene: .
j_gene: TRBJ2-6
v_gene: TRBV5-1
abundance: .
CDR3nt: TGCGCCAGCAGCACCTTAGGGCAGGGCGCTGGGGCCAACGTCCTGACTTTC
CDR3aa: CASSTLGQGAGANVLTF

d_gene: .
j_gene: TRBJ1-1
v_gene: TRBV25-1
abundance: few
CDR3nt: TGTGCCAGCAGTGAGGGCCGGGGGGGAGCTTTCTTT
CDR3aa: CASSEGRGGAFF